Reported below is one TCR beta chain. The data derive from a study of CD8 T cells in Susac syndrome. Study details: Sequenced Susac syndrome patients included about six with active disease and eight who were in remission.

CDR3 length equals 14 residues. Germline V lookup: CDR1 SQVTM, CDR2 ANQGSEA. Trimming removed 7 bases at V and 4 bases at J, with 16 bases between. A quantity of roughly 0.5 to 1 ug RNA underwent reverse transcription using random hexamers. An immunoSEQ multiplex PCR generated amplified TCR beta CDR3 products spanning 54 Vbeta and 13 Jbeta. TCRdb analysed the immunoSEQ multiplex PCR reads with MiXCR anew, one entry per CDR3 protein. This sample yields about 200,000 distinct CDR3 sequences, of which more than 85% are seen a single time; roughly 0.087% belongs to the top ten. Peripheral blood CD8+ and CD4+ T cells were profiled by TCR beta sequencing.

The chain employs TRBV29-1 and TRBJ2-2, with D possibly matching TRBD1 (5 bases). This receptor was taken from a human donor with Susac syndrome. Sequences were obtained from CD4+ T cells from PBMCs. CDR3 region: CSAPAGSATGELFF. The CDR3 DNA reads as TGCAGCGCACCAGCAGGGTCGGCCACCGGGGAGCTGTTTTTT.